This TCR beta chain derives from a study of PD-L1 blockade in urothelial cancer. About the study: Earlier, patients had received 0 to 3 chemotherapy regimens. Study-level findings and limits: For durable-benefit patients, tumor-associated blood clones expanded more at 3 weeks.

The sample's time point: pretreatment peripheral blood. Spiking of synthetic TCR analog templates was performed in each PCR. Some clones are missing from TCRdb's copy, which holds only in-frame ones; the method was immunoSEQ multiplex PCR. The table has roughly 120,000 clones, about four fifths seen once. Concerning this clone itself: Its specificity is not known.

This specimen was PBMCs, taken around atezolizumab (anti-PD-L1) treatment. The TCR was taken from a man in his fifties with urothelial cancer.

As DNA, the CDR3 is TGTGCCAGCAGTTTTTCTTTCGGCGGACTCGAGCAGTACTTC. Translating it yields CASSFSFGGLEQYF. The J gene is TRBJ2-7, the V gene TRBV27; D possibly corresponds to TRBD2 (5 bases). This CDR3 has 14 residues. Germline values: CDR1 MNHEY, CDR2 SMNVEV (reference sequence). Trimming removed 3 bases at V and 6 bases at J, with 15 bases between.